The 16 T cell receptor beta chains listed next were all sequenced from one sample in a study of spatial heterogeneity in lung cancer. Study observations and caveats: Tracking of tumor mutation counts was seen in expanded intratumoral alpha and beta TCR counts.

Time point of the sample: sample taken at primary tumor resection. Each CDR3 protein is one row after TCRdb ran MiXCR on the 5' RACE reads. The sample contains some 5,500 distinct CDR3 sequences, about 15% of which appear only once. No antigen has been assigned to these receptors. Here the sequenced sample was lung tumor tissue, taken at surgery. The receptors shown here come from a male donor with early-stage non-small cell lung cancer.

At least ten counts were recorded for this clonotype. With the library built for alpha chains, this beta chain is off target and its frequency is not meaningful. The gene calls are TRBV5-1 and TRBJ2-3; a possible D gene is TRBD2 (6 bases). The length of the CDR3 is 15 residues. V was clipped by 4 bases and J by 1 base, with 13 bases between them. The germline V gene encodes CDR1 SGHRS and CDR2 YFSETQ. In DNA form, the CDR3 reads TGCGCCAGCAGCCGCGCCCCGGGGGGCACAGATACGCAGTATTTT. Amino acid sequence: CASSRAPGGTDTQYF.

This clonotype was picked up many times. This beta chain is a stray read from a library made for alpha chains; its abundance is not meaningful. The J gene is TRBJ2-7, the V gene TRBV5-6; D is uncertain. This CDR3 region has 13 residues. In germline, CDR1 is SGHDT, CDR2 YYEEEE. V was cut by 6 bases and J by 2 bases, with 12 bases left in between. The CDR3 nucleotides read TGTGCCAGCACCTCAGGTCCCCCCTACGAGCAGTACTTC. Translated, it gives CASTSGPPYEQYF. Combining the CDR3 with reference TRBV5-6 and TRBJ2-7 gives the whole variable domain DAGVTQSPTHLIKTRGQQVTLRCSPKSGHDTVSWYQQALGQGPQFIFQYYEEEERQRGNFPDRFSGHQFPNYSSELNVNALLLGDSALYLCASTSGPPYEQYFGPGTRLTVT.

The table lists this clonotype with a count of one. This beta chain is a stray read from a library made for alpha chains; its abundance is not meaningful. The rearrangement links TRBV4-2 to TRBJ2-5; a weak D match, TRBD2 (5 bases). The CDR3 length is 17 residues. In germline, CDR1 is LGHNA, CDR2 YNFKEQ. The ends were cut back, 0 bases at V and 5 bases at J, with 19 bases in the middle. CDR3 bases: TGTGCCAGCAGCCAAGATCCTCTGACTATAGGGTTGGAGACCCAGTACTTC. It codes for CASSQDPLTIGLETQYF.

By share, this clonotype counts as medium-sized. This beta chain is an unintended read in a library built for alpha chains; its size means little. The chain joins TRBV20-1 to TRBJ2-1, with TRBD2 as a possible D gene (6 bases). The CDR3 spans 12 residues. Germline CDR1 DFQATT, CDR2 SNEGSKA (reference sequence). Trimming removed 8 bases from V and 2 bases from J, with 10 bases in between. Here the CDR3 reads CSPRRAYNEQFF. CDR3 in DNA: TGCAGTCCTCGGAGGGCCTACAATGAGCAGTTCTTC.

This clonotype was counted ten times or more. This beta chain represents an off-target read in a library built for alpha chains; its size is of limited meaning. V usage is TRBV29-1 and J usage is TRBJ2-5; the D gene is possibly TRBD2 (7 bases). Trimming took off 4 bases at V and 4 bases at J, with 10 bases between the two ends. Germline V gene data show CDR1 as SQVTM and CDR2 as ANQGSEA. This CDR3 has 12 residues. The CDR3 is CSVGRGAETQYF. In DNA, the CDR3 is TGCAGCGTTGGTCGGGGGGCAGAGACCCAGTACTTC.

This clonotype is medium-sized (0.01 to 0.1%). A library prepared for alpha chains yielded this beta chain as an off-target read; its size is of little meaning. This sequence joins TRBV11-2 and TRBJ2-3; TRBD1 matches at 7 bases. V lost 4 bases, J lost 4 bases, and 8 bases stayed unmatched. Germline CDR1 and CDR2: SGHAT and FQNNGV. The CDR3 sequence is 15 residues long. CDR3 protein: CASSWTTGIADTQYF. The CDR3 DNA reads TGTGCCAGCAGCTGGACGACAGGGATAGCAGATACGCAGTATTTT.

The table lists this clonotype with a count of one. Found in a library prepared for alpha chains, this beta chain is an off-target read, and its abundance has little meaning. V gene TRBV6-6 combines with J gene TRBJ2-7, with D hard to call. Germline V gene data show CDR1 as MNHNY and CDR2 as SVGAGI (reference sequence). CDR3 length: 10 amino acids. Trimming took 7 bases from V and 7 from J, leaving 8 bases between them. The CDR3 sequence: CASKGQEQYF. CDR3 coding DNA: TGTGCCAGCAAGGGCCAAGAGCAGTACTTC.

This clonotype was detected a few times. This beta chain is a stray read from a library made for alpha chains; its abundance is not meaningful. This chain uses TRBV9 with TRBJ1-1; unclear D gene. This CDR3 is built from 14 residues. Germline CDR1 and CDR2: SGDLS and YYNGEE. The V end was cut by 6 bases, the J end by 0 bases, with 12 bases between. The chain's CDR3 is CASTVSDMNTEAFF. The DNA for the CDR3 is TGTGCCAGCACTGTCTCAGATATGAACACTGAAGCTTTCTTT.

This clonotype is labeled medium-sized (0.01 to 0.1%). With the library built for alpha chains, this beta chain is off target and its frequency is not meaningful. The rearrangement links TRBV12-3 or TRBV12-4 to TRBJ2-1, with TRBD2 matching over 8 bases. The CDR3 is 14 residues long. After removal of 3 bases from V and 4 bases from J, the junction contained 2 bases not matched to a gene. Here the CDR3 DNA reads TGTGCCAGCAGTTTGATAGCGGGATACAATGAGCAGTTCTTC. Amino acid sequence: CASSLIAGYNEQFF.

This clonotype was seen ten or more times. The size of this beta chain means little, since it is a stray read in a library made for alpha chains. The chain joins TRBV29-1 to TRBJ2-3; TRBD1 matches 9 bases. CDR1 is SQVTM, CDR2 ANQGSEA, per germline. The CDR3 runs 13 residues. V shed 6 bases and J 2 bases; nucleotides not matched to a gene: 3. CDR3 coding DNA: TGCAGCGTACGACAGGGGGTCACAGATACGCAGTATTTT. Protein: CSVRQGVTDTQYF.

Comment on this clonotype: Compared with germline, one end of the junction differs, possibly owing to a read error. With the library built for alpha chains, this beta chain is off target and its frequency is not meaningful. CDR3 DNA sequence: TGTGCCGGCAGTCATCTAAACAGTCAGCCCCAGCATTTT. Amino acids: CAGSHLNSQPQHF. The chain has TRBV12-3 or TRBV12-4 and TRBJ1-5; no clear D. This CDR3 contains 13 residues.

A word on this clonotype: This beta chain is an unintended read in a library built for alpha chains; its size means little. The CDR3 loop is CASSFMGSAKNIQYF. The CDR3 DNA reads as TGTGCCAGCAGTTTTATGGGCTCGGCCAAAAACATTCAGTACTTC. The V gene is TRBV28, the J gene TRBJ2-4; D remains ambiguous. Germline V CDR1 and CDR2: MDHEN, SYDVKM. This CDR3 region has 15 residues. V lost 3 bases and J 1 base, leaving 10 bases between the germline ends.

By share of the sample, this clonotype is medium-sized (0.01 to 0.1%). This beta chain was picked up by a library intended for alpha chains and is off target, so its count carries little meaning. This rearrangement joins TRBV15 to TRBJ2-7; tentatively, D is TRBD1 (5 bases). CDR1 is LNHNV, CDR2 YYDKDF, per germline (reference sequence). The CDR3 length is 15 residues. The V end lost 4 bases, the J end lost 4 bases, and 17 bases lay between the germline ends. CDR3 sequence (DNA): TGTGCCACCAGCACGGACACCTCAGTAGGGTACGAGCAGTACTTC. This gives the protein CATSTDTSVGYEQYF.

In this sample, this clonotype is medium-sized. This beta chain turned up in a library designed for alpha chains; as an off-target read, its abundance says little. V gene TRBV29-1 combines with J gene TRBJ2-7; D ambiguous. V lost 6 bases and J 2 bases, leaving 8 bases between the germline ends. Germline V gives CDR1 SQVTM, CDR2 ANQGSEA. CDR3 length equals 11 residues. CDR3 nucleotide sequence: TGCAGCGTCATAACCGCCTACGAGCAGTACTTC. This encodes CSVITAYEQYF.

This clonotype was counted only a few times. This beta chain is a stray read from a library made for alpha chains; its abundance is not meaningful. The J gene is TRBJ2-3, the V gene TRBV6-1; 8 bases align to TRBD1. Germline V lookup: CDR1 MNHNS, CDR2 SASEGT. This CDR3 region has 17 residues. Trimming took 1 base from V and 0 from J; bases not matched to a gene: 6. CDR3 sequence: CASSEDRQGRSTDTQYF. CDR3 coding DNA: TGTGCCAGCAGTGAAGATAGACAGGGGAGGAGCACAGATACGCAGTATTTT.

This clonotype was recorded at least ten times. Little can be read into the size of this beta chain, an off-target read in a library designed for alpha chains. The rearrangement joins TRBV28 to TRBJ1-3, with 7 bases matching TRBD1. Trimming removed 7 bases from V and 8 bases from J; junction bases left unmatched: 5. CDR3 length: 12 residues. Germline V lookup: CDR1 MDHEN, CDR2 SYDVKM. The CDR3 bases are TGTGCCAGCAACCAGGGGGGAGACACCATATATTTT. Its protein product is CASNQGGDTIYF.